This TCR beta chain was obtained from a study of T cell responses to AZD1222 COVID-19 vaccine. Whole-study findings and limits: When two AZD1222 doses had been given, Spike-specific TCR breadth and depth rose.

Points on this clone: The antigen is not known.

Germline assignment: CDR1 SGHRS and CDR2 YFSETQ. Losses at the gene ends were 3 bases for V and 0 bases for J; bases not matched to a gene: 8. The CDR3 is 18 residues long. This table comes from immunoSEQ multiplex PCR, and its TCRdb copy is limited to in-frame clones, with some not included. In all, the sample yields 150,000 or so clones. The rearrangement links TRBV5-1 to TRBJ2-1; 11 bases match TRBD2. This TCR derives from an adult in good health. The specimen sequenced was peripheral blood. The CDR3 protein is CASSSTSGGLFSYNEQFF. CDR3 coding DNA: TGCGCCAGCAGCTCAACTAGCGGGGGCCTTTTCTCCTACAATGAGCAGTTCTTC. Combining the CDR3 with reference TRBV5-1 and TRBJ2-1 gives the whole variable domain KAGVTQTPRYLIKTRGQQVTLSCSPISGHRSVSWYQQTPGQGLQFLFEYFSETQRNKGNFPGRFSGRQFSNSRSEMNVSTLELGDSALYLCASSSTSGGLFSYNEQFFGPGTRLTVL.